These T cell receptor beta chains were read from a single sample in a study of blood T cells in healthy people across ages. TCRdb itself ran the 5' RACE reads through MiXCR, one entry per CDR3 protein. The repertoire holds some 290,000 distinct CDR3 sequences, with roughly 29% as singletons. Sequencing used blood. The receptor source for this set is a woman in her 70s in good health. The CDR3 runs from the conserved cysteine through the conserved F or W. Fields, in order: D gene, CDR3 length, clone size, J gene, V gene, CDR3 protein, CDR3 DNA. A D gene is named only where the DNA matches it firmly. Not all rows give a size; the values are once, few, many and, for expanded clones, a class.

NA 15 few TRBJ2-3 TRBV20-1 CSASSVETYTDTQYF TGCAGTGCTAGTTCAGTCGAGACGTACACAGATACGCAGTATTTT
TRBD1 13 NA TRBJ2-5 TRBV7-2 CASSLGTAETQYF TGTGCCAGCAGCTTGGGGACAGCGGAGACCCAGTACTTC
TRBD2 15 NA TRBJ2-7 TRBV11-2 CASSTASGGRLEQYF TGTGCCAGCAGCACGGCTAGCGGGGGCCGGCTGGAGCAGTACTTC
NA 15 NA TRBJ1-5 TRBV24-1 CATSERTGFNQPRHF TGTGCCACCAGTGAACGAACAGGGTTCAATCAGCCCCGGCATTTT
TRBD2 15 few TRBJ2-1 TRBV7-2 CASSLTSSGHNEQFF TGTGCCAGCAGCTTAACCTCTAGCGGTCACAATGAGCAGTTCTTC
NA 11 once TRBJ2-3 TRBV24-1 CATSDLDTQYF TGTGCCACCAGTGATTTGGATACGCAGTATTTT
NA 11 few TRBJ1-1 TRBV25-1 CASTRGYEAFF TGTGCCAGCACCAGGGGCTACGAAGCTTTCTTT
NA 16 NA TRBJ2-5 TRBV5-1 CASSPGEATFQETQYF TGCGCCAGCAGCCCCGGGGAGGCAACATTCCAAGAGACCCAGTACTTC
TRBD2 17 NA TRBJ2-1 TRBV20-1 CSARDRSGTSSYNEQFF TGCAGTGCTAGAGATCGTTCAGGGACTAGCAGCTACAATGAGCAGTTCTTC
NA 14 NA TRBJ1-1 TRBV6-6 CASINRAGTTEAFF TGTGCCAGCATCAACAGGGCAGGGACCACTGAAGCTTTCTTT
NA 13 few TRBJ2-1 TRBV5-1 CASSGPSYNEQFF TGCGCCAGCAGCGGGCCCTCCTACAATGAGCAGTTCTTC
NA 14 NA TRBJ2-4 TRBV20-1 CSAAPQRYGDIQYF TGCAGTGCCGCCCCCCAGCGTTACGGAGACATTCAGTACTTC
NA 15 NA TRBJ2-5 TRBV5-5 CASSRTWDFKETQYF TGTGCCAGCAGCAGGACCTGGGACTTTAAAGAGACCCAGTACTTC
NA 14 NA TRBJ2-5 TRBV20-1 CSAPESVARETQYF TGCAGTGCACCCGAGTCGGTAGCCAGAGAGACCCAGTACTTC
NA 14 NA TRBJ2-3 TRBV5-1 CASKREPSTDTQYF TGCGCCAGTAAACGGGAGCCTAGCACAGATACGCAGTATTTT
NA 11 few TRBJ2-1 TRBV5-1 CASSFRAEQFF TGCGCCAGCAGCTTTCGGGCCGAGCAGTTCTTC
NA 13 NA TRBJ1-6 TRBV27 CASKEGYNSPLHF TGTGCCAGCAAAGAAGGCTATAATTCACCCCTCCACTTT
NA 15 few TRBJ2-1 TRBV11-1 CASSLVAGLANEQFF TGTGCCAGCAGCTTGGTAGCAGGGTTGGCGAATGAGCAGTTCTTC
TRBD1 11 few TRBJ1-2 TRBV19 CAGRQGMSYTF TGTGCCGGAAGACAGGGGATGAGCTACACCTTC
NA 15 NA TRBJ1-1 TRBV7-9 CASSWPPTGNTEAFF TGTGCCAGCAGCTGGCCCCCGACAGGGAACACTGAAGCTTTCTTT
NA 15 NA TRBJ2-1 TRBV18 CASSPQERSYNERFF TGTGCCAGCTCCCCCCAGGAGCGGTCCTACAATGAGCGGTTCTTC
NA 12 NA TRBJ2-3 TRBV29-1 CSAAGQTDTQYF TGCAGCGCTGCCGGACAAACAGATACGCAGTATTTT
TRBD2 16 few TRBJ2-1 TRBV7-6 CASSLRRGWAADEQFF TGTGCCAGCAGCTTAAGGCGGGGGTGGGCGGCAGATGAGCAGTTCTTC
TRBD2 16 few TRBJ2-1 TRBV7-3 CASSAAGTSGSYEQFF TGTGCCAGCAGCGCAGCCGGGACTAGCGGGAGTTATGAGCAGTTCTTC
NA 15 NA TRBJ1-1 TRBV11-2 CASSLQGNVNTEAFF TGTGCCAGCAGCTTACAGGGGAATGTGAACACTGAAGCTTTCTTT
NA 15 NA TRBJ2-6 TRBV6-2/TRBV6-3 CASSPQRSGANVLTF TGTGCCAGCAGTCCACAGCGCTCTGGGGCCAACGTCCTGACTTTC
TRBD2 15 NA TRBJ2-1 TRBV20-1 CSARIPGLFYNEQFF TGCAGTGCTCGCATTCCGGGACTATTTTACAATGAGCAGTTCTTC
NA 14 many TRBJ2-7 TRBV2 CASSEGGAPYEQYF TGTGCCAGCAGTGAAGGGGGGGCCCCCTACGAGCAGTACTTC
NA 13 NA TRBJ1-6 TRBV20-1 CSANPERNSPLHF TGCAGTGCTAATCCAGAACGTAATTCACCCCTCCACTTT
TRBD2 14 NA TRBJ2-7 TRBV28 CASKSGSSLNEQYF TGTGCCAGCAAGAGCGGGAGCTCTCTCAACGAGCAGTACTTC
NA 12 NA TRBJ2-1 TRBV12-3/TRBV12-4 CASSFSKGEQFF TGTGCCAGCAGTTTCTCGAAGGGGGAGCAGTTCTTC
NA 15 NA TRBJ2-7 TRBV5-1 CASSLTDIRSYEQYF TGTGCCAGCAGCTTAACGGACATCCGCTCCTACGAGCAGTACTTC
TRBD2 17 many TRBJ2-3 TRBV29-1 CSVEESSSGRSTDTQYF TGCAGCGTTGAAGAGTCGTCTAGCGGGAGGTCCACAGATACGCAGTATTTT
NA 16 few TRBJ2-7 TRBV28 CASSSSGRAGKYEQYF TGTGCCAGCAGTTCCTCCGGCCGCGCGGGAAAGTACGAGCAGTACTTC
NA 14 few TRBJ2-7 TRBV12-3/TRBV12-4 CASRPSRTSYEQYF TGTGCCAGCAGACCCTCCCGTACTTCCTACGAGCAGTACTTC
NA 15 NA TRBJ1-4 TRBV7-9 CASSLEGTENEKLFF TGTGCCAGCAGCTTAGAGGGAACCGAGAATGAAAAACTGTTTTTT